Listed here are 7 T cell receptor beta chains from one sample, sequenced in a study of OX40 agonist ivuxolimab in advanced cancers. The repertoire was sequenced with immunoSEQ multiplex PCR; TCRdb's copy has only in-frame clones and lacks some. The sample comprises about 46,000 clones, approximately 85% of which are singletons, and 50% to 60% rests with the top ten. The sample was CD4+ or CD8+ T cells sorted from blood, taken in a trial of the OX40 agonist ivuxolimab. These receptors were collected from an adult with an advanced solid tumor such as melanoma, head and neck, liver or kidney cancer.

This clone was counted only a few times. This chain uses TRBV7-9 with TRBJ2-7, with TRBD1 as a possible D gene (5 bases). The CDR3 runs 14 residues. Trimming cost V 1 base and J 0 bases, with 7 bases left between them. Germline loops: CDR1 SEHNR, CDR2 FQNEAQ (reference sequence). The CDR3 here is CASSLGTLSYEQYF. CDR3 coding DNA: TGTGCCAGCAGCTTAGGGACACTCTCCTACGAGCAGTACTTC.

V is TRBV10-1 and J is TRBJ1-1, with 8 bases that match TRBD1. Germline CDR1 and CDR2: WNHNN and SYGVQD (reference sequence). J gave up 0 bases and V 10 bases, and 16 bases lay outside the gene matches. CDR3 length: 17 amino acids. CDR3 coding DNA: TGCGCCACCAATCCCTCGGCACCGGGACAGGTGAACACTGAAGCTTTCTTT. Translating it yields CATNPSAPGQVNTEAFF.

The chain is built from TRBV10-1 and TRBJ1-3; no clear D. Trimming took off 3 bases at V and 0 bases at J, with 6 bases between the two ends. The CDR3 sequence is 14 residues long. CDR1 is WNHNN, CDR2 SYGVQD, per germline (reference sequence). The CDR3, as DNA: TGCGCCAGCAGTGACGGGATCTCTGGAAACACCATATATTTT. As protein: CASSDGISGNTIYF.

The rearrangement links TRBV7-8 to TRBJ2-1, with a possible D match to TRBD2 (6 bases). Trimming removed 3 bases from V and 8 bases from J, with 20 bases in between. Looked up from germline, CDR1 is SGHVS and CDR2 is FQNEAQ. The CDR3 is 16 residues long. The CDR3 DNA reads as TGTGCCAGCAGCTTTGCGGCTAGCGATTTTTACTATGAGCAGTTCTTC. Translation: CASSFAASDFYYEQFF.

The rearrangement joins TRBV28 to TRBJ1-4; TRBD1 matches at 7 bases. CDR3 length equals 17 residues. In germline, CDR1 is MDHEN, CDR2 SYDVKM. V lost 3 bases and J lost 2; bases outside the gene matches: 9. CDR3 DNA sequence: TGTGCCAGCAGTTTTTTAGACAGGGACAACACTAATGAAAAACTGTTTTTT. As protein: CASSFLDRDNTNEKLFF.

Comments on this clone: Other nucleotide sequences in the sample specify the same CDR3. The chain recombines TRBV6-5 with TRBJ2-3; TRBD2 might be the D (5 bases). Germline V lookup: CDR1 MNHEY, CDR2 SVGAGI. The CDR3 runs to 12 residues. Trimming left V 6 bases short and J 1 base short, with 5 bases between. CDR3: CASRRGTDTQYF. The CDR3 DNA follows: TGTGCCAGCAGGCGGGGCACAGATACGCAGTATTTT.

This clone showed up just a few times. The chain couples TRBV19 to TRBJ1-3; no clear D gene. Trimming removed 8 bases at V and 0 bases at J, with 5 bases between. The CDR3 spans 12 residues. Per the germline V gene, CDR1 is LNHDA and CDR2 is SQIVND (reference sequence). DNA of the CDR3: TGTGCCAGTCGTTACTCTGGAAACACCATATATTTT. This sequence encodes CASRYSGNTIYF.